Below, 26 T cell receptor beta chains from the same sample are listed, as sequenced in a study of T cell responses to AZD1222 COVID-19 vaccine. Sequencing used immunoSEQ multiplex PCR; TCRdb keeps in-frame clones, though not all of them. The table lists about 75,000 clones, 80% to 90% of them singletons. Here the sequenced sample was peripheral blood, taken 28 days after the second AZD1222 dose. The receptors stem from an adult who received the AZD1222 COVID-19 vaccine.

This clone was recorded a few times. The chain recombines TRBV28 with TRBJ2-1, with a possible D match to TRBD1 (5 bases). V was trimmed by 6 bases and J by 10 bases, leaving 16 bases between them. The germline CDR1 and CDR2 sequences are MDHEN and SYDVKM. The CDR3 has 13 residues. CDR3 sequence (DNA): TGTGCCAGCAGCGACCTCCAAAAGGGGGAGCAGTTCTTC. Its translation is CASSDLQKGEQFF.

V and J are TRBV6-5 and TRBJ2-7, with D perhaps being TRBD1 or TRBD2 (7 bases each). CDR1 and CDR2 (germline): MNHEY, SVGAGI. The CDR3 runs 13 residues. The ends were cut back, 6 bases at V and 4 bases at J, with 13 bases in the middle. The CDR3 loop reads CASSRGGRYEQYF. The CDR3 DNA is TGTGCCAGCAGCAGGGGGGGGAGATACGAGCAGTACTTC.

This clone was counted many times. The rearrangement uses TRBV27 and TRBJ1-5; TRBD1 matches at 7 bases. Germline V gene lookup returns CDR1 MNHEY and CDR2 SMNVEV (reference sequence). Trimming cost V 0 bases and J 7 bases; bases outside gene matches: 6. The CDR3 spans 15 residues. CDR3 sequence: CASSLSGGGGQPQHF. CDR3 DNA: TGTGCCAGCAGTTTATCGGGAGGGGGCGGGCAGCCCCAGCATTTT.

The chain joins TRBV5-8 to TRBJ1-2; 8 nucleotides align to TRBD1. From germline, CDR1 is SGHTS and CDR2 YDEGEE. There are 12 residues in the CDR3. Unmatched junction bases numbered 4, after V lost 4 bases and J lost 8 bases. CDR3 bases: TGTGCCAGCAGCGCTAACAGGGGGGGCTACACCTTC. It yields the protein CASSANRGGYTF.

This chain uses TRBV27 with TRBJ1-4; D is unclear. Trimming stripped 9 bases from V and 4 bases from J, with 12 bases between. There are 13 residues in the CDR3. Per the germline V gene, CDR1 is MNHEY and CDR2 is SMNVEV (reference sequence). This CDR3 reads CASRRLVNEKLFF. The CDR3 coding sequence is TGTGCCAGTCGACGGCTTGTTAATGAAAAACTGTTTTTT.

The rearrangement links TRBV27 to TRBJ1-6; 10 nucleotides align to TRBD1. V gave up 2 bases and J gave up 0 bases; unmatched junction bases: 7. This CDR3 region has 19 residues. The germline gives CDR1 MNHEY, CDR2 SMNVEV (reference sequence). The CDR3 DNA reads as TGTGCCAGCAGTTTAGCCGCGACAGGGGGCTTCTCCTATAATTCACCCCTCCACTTT. It codes for CASSLAATGGFSYNSPLHF.

The chain has TRBV5-4 and TRBJ2-5, with D uncertain. Germline CDR1 and CDR2: SGHNT and YYREEE (reference sequence). Trimming stripped 0 bases from V and 4 bases from J, with 10 bases between. This CDR3 is 14 amino acids long. In nucleotides, the CDR3 is TGTGCCAGCAGCTTGGACCCGATAAGAGAGACCCAGTACTTC. As protein: CASSLDPIRETQYF.

V is TRBV28 and J is TRBJ1-2, with D hard to call. Trimming took off 7 bases at V and 7 bases at J, with 25 bases between the two ends. CDR3 length: 16 amino acids. Per germline, CDR1 MDHEN and CDR2 SYDVKM. The CDR3 bases are TGTGCCAGCACCCACCGGGCCTCAAGGCCCATCTGTGGCTACACCTTC. Its translation is CASTHRASRPICGYTF.

This chain joins TRBV2 and TRBJ1-2; D possibly corresponds to TRBD1 (5 bases). Trimming cost V 6 bases and J 5 bases, with 19 bases left between them. CDR1 is SNHLY, CDR2 FYNNEI, per germline. The CDR3 is made up of 15 amino acids. DNA of the CDR3: TGTGCCAGCAGAGCCTCGCCGGGACGCCGATATGGCTACACCTTC. Translation gives CASRASPGRRYGYTF. The full variable domain, in which reference TRBV2 and TRBJ1-2 provide the parts outside the CDR3, is EPEVTQTPSHQVTQMGQEVILRCVPISNHLYFYWYRQILGQKVEFLVSFYNNEISEKSEIFDDQFSVERPDGSNFTLKIRSTKLEDSAMYFCASRASPGRRYGYTFGSGTRLTVV.

V is TRBV7-9 and J is TRBJ1-4; a weak D match, TRBD1 (6 bases). The CDR3 extends over 16 amino acids. Germline V gene data show CDR1 as SEHNR and CDR2 as FQNEAQ (reference sequence). V lost 1 base and J lost 8, with 17 bases in between. The CDR3 protein is CASSLVGGGGGEKLFF. The DNA for the CDR3 is TGTGCCAGCAGCTTAGTGGGCGGCGGGGGCGGCGAAAAACTGTTTTTT.

V usage is TRBV19 and J usage is TRBJ2-1; 7 bases are a match to TRBD2. The CDR3 has 13 residues. CDR1 is LNHDA and CDR2 is SQIVND in the germline V gene (reference sequence). V gave up 4 bases and J gave up 4 bases; unmatched junction bases: 1. CDR3 protein: CASSNGGYNEQFF. For the CDR3, the DNA is TGTGCCAGTAGTAACGGGGGGTACAATGAGCAGTTCTTC.

The J gene is TRBJ2-1, the V gene TRBV7-6; 8 bases align to TRBD1. Unmatched junction bases numbered 5, after V lost 1 base and J lost 6 bases. This CDR3 has 15 residues. The germline V gene encodes CDR1 SGHVS and CDR2 FNYEAQ. CDR3 sequence (DNA): TGTGCCAGCAGCTTAGGGACAGGGCTCCTCAATGAGCAGTTCTTC. Residues: CASSLGTGLLNEQFF.

The chain joins TRBV6-5 to TRBJ1-5, with 7 bases identical to TRBD1. Germline loops: CDR1 MNHEY, CDR2 SVGAGI. The CDR3 extends over 15 amino acids. V was pared by 5 bases and J by 2 bases, with 6 bases of the junction left unmatched. The CDR3 reads CASSPNRGRNQPQHF. In DNA, the CDR3 is TGTGCCAGCAGTCCGAACAGGGGTCGCAATCAGCCCCAGCATTTT.

This clone turned up a few times. The V gene is TRBV3-1 (or the pseudogene TRBV3-2), the J gene TRBJ1-1; 8 bases line up with TRBD1. The trim removed 3 bases at V and 2 bases at J, leaving 8 bases unmatched. Looked up from germline, CDR1 is LGHDT and CDR2 is YNNKEL (reference sequence). The CDR3 consists of 16 residues. CDR3 loop: CASSQGKGTGNTEAFF. The CDR3 DNA is TGTGCCAGCAGCCAGGGGAAGGGGACAGGTAACACTGAAGCTTTCTTT.

The chain combines TRBV6-2 or TRBV6-3 with TRBJ2-7; D uncertain. Germline V gene lookup returns CDR1 MNHEY and CDR2 SVGEGT. V was trimmed by 0 bases and J by 6 bases, leaving 12 bases between them. CDR3 length equals 14 residues. The CDR3 bases are TGTGCCAGCAGTTACTCCGGCCGAGGCGGCGAGCAGTACTTC. This codes for CASSYSGRGGEQYF.

The chain uses TRBV28 and TRBJ1-2, with unresolved D. The germline CDR1 and CDR2 sequences are MDHEN and SYDVKM. This CDR3 is 11 amino acids long. V was shortened by 6 bases and J by 6 bases, with 8 bases between the two germline ends. CDR3 region: CASRRTDGYTF. CDR3 coding DNA: TGTGCCAGCAGACGGACCGATGGCTACACCTTC.

The CDR3 loop is CASSLNLGNDEQYF. The DNA of the CDR3 is TGTGCCAGCAGCCTGAACCTGGGTAATGACGAGCAGTACTTC. The genes are TRBV4-2 and TRBJ2-7; no clear D gene. CDR1 is LGHNA and CDR2 is YNFKEQ in the germline V gene. The CDR3 sequence is 14 residues long. Trimming took off 4 bases at V and 5 bases at J, with 15 bases between the two ends.

This rearrangement joins TRBV3-1 (or the pseudogene TRBV3-2) to TRBJ2-7; unclear D gene. Germline loops: CDR1 LGHDT, CDR2 YNNKEL (reference sequence). Trimming removed 2 bases at V and 1 base at J, with 0 bases between. This CDR3 region has 11 residues. CDR3 coding DNA: TGTGCCAGCAGCCAATCCTACGAGCAGTACTTC. Translated: CASSQSYEQYF.

The rearrangement joins TRBV18 to TRBJ2-7, with 7 bases fitting TRBD1. Germline V gene lookup returns CDR1 KGHSH and CDR2 LQKENI. The CDR3 runs to 14 residues. V lost 5 bases to trimming and J lost 0 bases; unmatched junction nucleotides: 4. In nucleotides, the CDR3 is TGTGCCAGCTCAGCTACAGGGGTCTCCTACGAGCAGTACTTC. Translation gives CASSATGVSYEQYF.

V is TRBV5-1 and J is TRBJ2-3; D uncertain. The CDR3 has 14 amino acids. Germline V gives CDR1 SGHRS, CDR2 YFSETQ. V was shortened by 3 bases and J by 2 bases, with 10 bases between the two germline ends. The CDR3 sequence is CASSSAQYTDTQYF. The DNA for the CDR3 is TGCGCCAGCAGCTCCGCACAATACACAGATACGCAGTATTTT.

The chain couples TRBV5-6 to TRBJ1-2, with D unclear. Germline-derived CDR1 and CDR2 are SGHDT and YYEEEE. V dropped 4 bases and J dropped 2 bases, with 12 bases sitting between them. The CDR3 runs 14 residues. The CDR3 spells CASSPLGVNYGYTF. DNA for the CDR3: TGTGCCAGCAGCCCTCTCGGAGTGAACTATGGCTACACCTTC.

The chain couples TRBV2 to TRBJ1-2, with D perhaps matching TRBD1 (5 bases). The germline CDR1 and CDR2 sequences are SNHLY and FYNNEI. This CDR3 contains 13 residues. V lost 8 bases and J lost 0, with 10 bases in between. CDR3 amino acids: CASRGFSNYGYTF. DNA for the CDR3: TGTGCCAGCCGGGGCTTCTCTAACTATGGCTACACCTTC.

The chain joins TRBV18 to TRBJ2-2; D not certain. CDR1 and CDR2 from the germline V gene are KGHSH and LQKENI. CDR3 length equals 14 residues. V was pared by 3 bases and J by 8 bases, with 13 bases between. CDR3 sequence: CASSPSGGRGELFF. The CDR3 DNA follows: TGTGCCAGCTCACCTTCTGGCGGTAGAGGGGAGCTGTTTTTT.

The chain links TRBV27 to TRBJ1-6; no clear D gene. Trimming cost V 5 bases and J 7 bases, with 15 bases left between them. This CDR3 is built from 15 residues. Germline V lookup: CDR1 MNHEY, CDR2 SMNVEV (reference sequence). The chain's CDR3 is CASSDDFLENSPLHF. The CDR3 DNA reads TGTGCCAGCAGTGACGACTTCCTAGAAAATTCACCCCTCCACTTT.

This chain joins TRBV10-3 and TRBJ2-7, with TRBD1 as a possible D gene (6 bases). Germline-derived CDR1 and CDR2 are ENHRY and SYGVKD. The CDR3 sequence is 14 residues long. V lost 5 bases and J 0 bases, leaving 11 bases between the germline ends. DNA of the CDR3: TGTGCCATCAGTCTTACAGGGAGCTCCTACGAGCAGTACTTC. Translated: CAISLTGSSYEQYF.

The chain joins TRBV5-1 to TRBJ1-6; tentatively, D is TRBD1 (5 bases). The CDR3 runs to 16 residues. Germline CDR1 SGHRS, CDR2 YFSETQ. V shed 0 bases and J shed 10 bases, with 17 bases lying between them. The CDR3 DNA sequence: TGCGCCAGCAGCTTGGCGGGGCCCTCAAAGGGCTCACCCCTCCACTTT. Its protein is CASSLAGPSKGSPLHF.